The next 24 T cell receptor beta chains were all read from a single sample in a study of identical twins. TCRdb ran MiXCR on the 5' RACE reads and lists one entry per CDR3 protein. The sample consists of 400,000 to 650,000 distinct CDR3 sequences, less than 25% of them appearing once. These data were also reused for a study on T cells expressing NK-cell markers.

Sequencing was performed on CD4+ T cells sorted from blood. The source of these receptors is a young woman in good health.

The CDR3 DNA reads TGTGCCAGCAGTTACTCGGGGGGTTCAGATACGCAGTATTTT. This sequence encodes CASSYSGGSDTQYF. J is TRBJ2-3 and V is TRBV6-5; weak D call: TRBD2 (6 bases). Germline CDR1 MNHEY, CDR2 SVGAGI. V dropped 0 bases and J dropped 4 bases, with 8 bases sitting between them. The CDR3 length is 14 residues.

This chain joins TRBV2 and TRBJ1-1; no clear D. CDR1 and CDR2 from the germline V gene are SNHLY and FYNNEI. This CDR3 region has 14 residues. The V end was cut by 2 bases, the J end by 3 bases, with 10 bases between. The chain's CDR3 is CASSESGVYTEAFF. The CDR3 DNA is TGTGCCAGCAGTGAATCGGGAGTCTACACTGAAGCTTTCTTT.

This clonotype was found many times. The chain is built from TRBV4-3 and TRBJ2-1; perhaps TRBD2 as D (6 bases). The germline V gene has CDR1 LGHNA and CDR2 YSLEER. Trimming removed 4 bases from V and 6 bases from J, with 19 bases in between. The CDR3 sequence is 16 residues long. The CDR3 sequence is CASSRYIRESTNEQFF. In DNA, the CDR3 is TGCGCCAGCAGCCGGTATATCCGGGAGAGTACCAATGAGCAGTTCTTC.

This clonotype was picked up a small number of times. The rearrangement uses TRBV5-1 and TRBJ2-1, with TRBD2 as a possible D gene (6 bases). The CDR3 is 14 amino acids. Trimming stripped 4 bases from V and 7 bases from J, with 15 bases between. Germline CDR1 SGHRS, CDR2 YFSETQ. The DNA of the CDR3 is TGCGCCAGCAGCAAGGGGACTTCGGTGAATGAGCAGTTCTTC. This gives the protein CASSKGTSVNEQFF.

The rearrangement links TRBV20-1 to TRBJ2-5; D unclear. The germline V gene encodes CDR1 DFQATT and CDR2 SNEGSKA (reference sequence). The V end lost 6 bases, the J end lost 5 bases, and 16 bases lay between the germline ends. The CDR3 extends over 13 amino acids. CDR3 protein: CSAPTVEGETQYF. Written as DNA, the CDR3 is TGCAGTGCCCCTACTGTAGAAGGGGAGACCCAGTACTTC.

Details on this clonotype: Compared with germline, one end of the junction differs, possibly owing to a read error. The chain carries TRBV27 and TRBJ2-3; either TRBD1 or TRBD2 may supply D (5 bases each). This CDR3 has 13 residues. Germline loops: CDR1 MNHEY, CDR2 SMNVEV (reference sequence). Here the CDR3 reads CASSRDGADTQCF. The CDR3 nucleotides are TGTGCCAGCAGCCGGGATGGGGCAGATACGCAGTGTTTT.

The V gene is TRBV3-1, the J gene TRBJ2-7; 9 bases map to TRBD1. The CDR3 covers 15 residues. CDR1 and CDR2 from the germline V gene are LGHDT and YNNKEL (reference sequence). Trimming at V came to 5 bases and at J to 0 bases, leaving 5 bases not matched to a gene. This chain's CDR3 is CASSGRDRVSYEQYF. The DNA of the CDR3 is TGTGCCAGCAGCGGCCGGGACAGGGTCTCCTACGAGCAGTACTTC.

The chain couples TRBV18 to TRBJ2-1; the D gene is possibly TRBD1 (6 bases). With 4 bases removed from V and 8 bases from J, the gap between germline ends came to 15 bases. CDR1 is KGHSH, CDR2 LQKENI, per germline. There are 14 residues in the CDR3. The CDR3 DNA reads TGTGCCAGCTCACGTACCAGAGAGGGGGATGAGCAGTTCTTC. Amino acids: CASSRTREGDEQFF.

The chain combines TRBV5-5 with TRBJ1-1, with a weak D call TRBD1 (6 bases). CDR1 is SGHKS and CDR2 is YYEKEE in the germline V gene (reference sequence). The CDR3 sequence is 14 residues long. The V end lost 4 bases, the J end lost 0 bases, and 10 bases lay between the germline ends. CDR3 residues: CASSGGGLNTEAFF. The CDR3 bases are TGTGCCAGCAGCGGAGGGGGGTTGAACACTGAAGCTTTCTTT. Based on the CDR3 plus reference TRBV5-5 and TRBJ1-1, the full variable domain is DAGVTQSPTHLIKTRGQQVTLRCSPISGHKSVSWYQQVLGQGPQFIFQYYEKEERGRGNFPDRFSARQFPNYSSELNVNALLLGDSALYLCASSGGGLNTEAFFGQGTRLTVV.

The rearrangement links TRBV5-1 to TRBJ1-1, with TRBD1 as a possible D gene (5 bases). CDR1 and CDR2 from the germline V gene are SGHRS and YFSETQ. Trimming pared 6 bases from V and 1 base from J, leaving 19 bases between. This CDR3 contains 16 residues. In nucleotides, the CDR3 is TGCGCCAGCATCCGGGACCTCCAAAGAGGGAACACTGAAGCTTTCTTT. The encoded protein is CASIRDLQRGNTEAFF.

This clonotype has more than one count but fewer than ten. This chain links TRBV12-3 or TRBV12-4 with TRBJ1-2, with D perhaps TRBD1 (6 bases). V shed 3 bases and J shed 8 bases, with 16 bases lying between them. This CDR3 is built from 14 residues. CDR3 protein: CASSLNRQALGYTF. The CDR3 nucleotides read TGTGCCAGCAGTTTGAACCGACAGGCCCTGGGCTACACCTTC.

The chain uses TRBV30 and TRBJ2-1; perhaps TRBD2 as D (6 bases). This CDR3 is 17 amino acids long. V lost 0 bases to trimming and J lost 0 bases, with 15 bases between them. Germline V lookup: CDR1 GTSNPN, CDR2 SVGIG (reference sequence). Here the CDR3 reads CAWSVNFGSNSYNEQFF. CDR3 nucleotide sequence: TGTGCCTGGAGTGTTAATTTCGGGAGTAACTCCTACAATGAGCAGTTCTTC.

V is TRBV18 and J is TRBJ2-1, with 11 bases matching TRBD2. Trimming removed 1 base from V and 9 bases from J; junction bases left unmatched: 8. Germline V gene sequence: CDR1 KGHSH, CDR2 LQKENI. The CDR3 spans 16 residues. CDR3 region: CASSPQSLAGGSEQFF. Here the CDR3 DNA reads TGTGCCAGCTCACCACAGAGCCTAGCGGGAGGTTCTGAGCAGTTCTTC.

This clonotype was seen only a few times. The chain recombines TRBV20-1 with TRBJ1-1; D call uncertain. V lost 3 bases to trimming and J lost 4 bases, with 12 bases between them. CDR1 is DFQATT, CDR2 SNEGSKA, per germline (reference sequence). The CDR3 spans 13 residues. The CDR3 nucleotides read TGCAGTGCTAGGGAGTACCAAGTCACTGAAGCTTTCTTT. Encoded protein: CSAREYQVTEAFF.

The rearrangement links TRBV29-1 to TRBJ2-1, with 13 positions matching TRBD2. After removal of 5 bases from V and 7 bases from J, the junction contained 8 bases not matched to a gene. Germline lookup yields CDR1 SQVTM and CDR2 ANQGSEA. The CDR3 contains 15 residues. This CDR3 is CSVHPGTSGVNEQFF. CDR3 bases: TGCAGCGTTCACCCCGGGACTAGCGGGGTAAATGAGCAGTTCTTC.

This clonotype turned up a few times. V gene TRBV5-1 combines with J gene TRBJ1-2; weak D call: TRBD1 (5 bases). The CDR3 is 16 residues long. Germline lookup yields CDR1 SGHRS and CDR2 YFSETQ. V lost 0 bases, J lost 4 bases, and 16 bases lay in between. The CDR3 reads CASSLEWGRDGYGYTF. In DNA, the CDR3 is TGCGCCAGCAGCTTGGAGTGGGGCAGGGACGGCTATGGCTACACCTTC.

The chain links TRBV5-1 to TRBJ2-1; D could derive from TRBD1 or TRBD2 (5 bases each). The length of the CDR3 is 15 residues. The germline V gene encodes CDR1 SGHRS and CDR2 YFSETQ. Trimming cost V 3 bases and J 2 bases, with 12 bases left between them. The CDR3 loop reads CASSSSRDAYNEQFF. DNA for the CDR3: TGCGCCAGCAGCTCCTCACGGGACGCCTACAATGAGCAGTTCTTC. The whole variable domain, remainder taken from reference TRBV5-1 and TRBJ2-1, is KAGVTQTPRYLIKTRGQQVTLSCSPISGHRSVSWYQQTPGQGLQFLFEYFSETQRNKGNFPGRFSGRQFSNSRSEMNVSTLELGDSALYLCASSSSRDAYNEQFFGPGTRLTVL.

The chain is built from TRBV6-2 or TRBV6-3 and TRBJ1-5; D unresolved. V was shortened by 6 bases and J by 2 bases, with 17 bases between the two germline ends. CDR3 length equals 16 residues. Germline-derived CDR1 and CDR2 are MNHEY and SVGEGT. CDR3 nucleotides: TGTGCCAGCAGGGATCGAGAGTCCTCGGGCAATCAGCCCCAGCATTTT. As protein: CASRDRESSGNQPQHF.

There are a few counts of this clonotype. The chain employs TRBV12-3 or TRBV12-4 and TRBJ1-5; unclear D gene. This CDR3 comprises 12 residues. The V end was cut by 5 bases, the J end by 6 bases, with 8 bases between. In nucleotides, the CDR3 is TGTGCCAGCAGTCCCCTCCTTCAGCCCCAGCATTTT. Translation: CASSPLLQPQHF.

The table lists this clonotype with a few counts. This chain connects TRBV25-1 to TRBJ2-1, with 9 nucleotides matching TRBD2. CDR1 MGHDK and CDR2 SYGVNS come from the germline V gene. This CDR3 is built from 16 residues. V was clipped by 3 bases and J by 7 bases; unmatched bases: 10. The DNA for the CDR3 is TGTGCCAGCAGTGAGCGAGTAGCGGGAGCCAAAAATGAGCAGTTCTTC. As protein: CASSERVAGAKNEQFF.

This clonotype was detected a few times. The gene calls are TRBV6-1 and TRBJ2-2; TRBD1 matches 10 bases. Losses at the gene ends were 4 bases for V and 9 bases for J; bases not matched to a gene: 5. This CDR3 is 14 amino acids long. CDR1 is MNHNS, CDR2 SASEGT, per germline. The CDR3 region is CASSGTGGNRELFF. CDR3 bases: TGTGCCAGCAGTGGGACAGGGGGTAACCGGGAGCTGTTTTTT.

This clonotype was detected only a few times. The chain has TRBV5-4 and TRBJ1-2; D remains ambiguous. The length of the CDR3 is 16 residues. Germline-derived CDR1 and CDR2 are SGHNT and YYREEE (reference sequence). Trimming removed 3 bases from V and 2 bases from J, with 17 bases in between. The CDR3 sequence: CASSSRERGPNYGYTF. Written as DNA, the CDR3 is TGTGCCAGCAGCTCTCGGGAGAGAGGGCCCAACTATGGCTACACCTTC.

This clonotype was observed a handful of times. The chain uses TRBV29-1 and TRBJ1-4; D is unclear. The germline V gene encodes CDR1 SQVTM and CDR2 ANQGSEA. Trimming pared 4 bases from V and 10 bases from J, leaving 16 bases between. The CDR3 length is 13 residues. CDR3 DNA: TGCAGCGTTGTGGAGGGCGGGCTTGGAAAACTGTTTTTT. This translates into CSVVEGGLGKLFF.

V is TRBV25-1 and J is TRBJ2-7, with D possibly called TRBD1 or TRBD2 (5 bases each). Germline values: CDR1 MGHDK, CDR2 SYGVNS. The V end was cut by 4 bases, the J end by 3 bases, with 13 bases between. This CDR3 comprises 14 residues. CDR3 DNA: TGTGCCAGCAGTGCGGCCGGGACCAACTACGAGCAGTACTTC. Translating it yields CASSAAGTNYEQYF.